This T cell receptor (beta chain) was sequenced for a study of blood T cell repertoires in COVID-19. Background on the study: The origin of the acute and convalescent COVID-19 samples was the United States, Italy and Spain. T cells, B-cell-depleted T cells, or PBMCs supplied cDNA or gDNA.

V was trimmed by 4 bases and J by 0 bases, leaving 7 bases between them. The CDR3 extends over 13 amino acids. Germline CDR1 reads SGHRS; CDR2 reads YFSETQ. Original processing notes: Reference gene primer amplification in the assay estimated nucleated cell counts. Method: immunoSEQ multiplex PCR; TCRdb's copy keeps in-frame clones and lacks some. The DNA gave D and trimming, while V, J and clone size come from that table. The repertoire has over 400,000 clones, approximately 85% of them found once; the top ten carry 3% to 3.5%. The receptor was isolated from a human donor in a cohort sampled during active COVID-19. This rearrangement joins TRBV5-1 to TRBJ2-5; D ambiguous. The sample comprised peripheral blood. The CDR3 loop reads CASSPQYQETQYF. Here the CDR3 DNA reads TGCGCCAGCAGCCCCCAGTACCAAGAGACCCAGTACTTC.